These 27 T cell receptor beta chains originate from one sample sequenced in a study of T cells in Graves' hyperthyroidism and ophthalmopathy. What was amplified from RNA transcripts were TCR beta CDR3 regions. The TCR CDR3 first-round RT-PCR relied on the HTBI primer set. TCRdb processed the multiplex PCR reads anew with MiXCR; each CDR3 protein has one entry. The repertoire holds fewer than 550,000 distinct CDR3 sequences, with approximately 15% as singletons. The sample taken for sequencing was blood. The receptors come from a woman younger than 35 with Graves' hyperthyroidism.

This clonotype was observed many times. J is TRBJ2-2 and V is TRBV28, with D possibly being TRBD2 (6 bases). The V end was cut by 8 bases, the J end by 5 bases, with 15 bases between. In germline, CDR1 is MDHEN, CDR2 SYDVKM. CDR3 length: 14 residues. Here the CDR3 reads CASLPGLRTGELFF. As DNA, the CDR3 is TGTGCCAGCCTCCCGGGACTCCGGACCGGGGAGCTGTTTTTT. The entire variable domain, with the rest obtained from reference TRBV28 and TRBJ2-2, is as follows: DVKVTQSSRYLVKRTGEKVFLECVQDMDHENMFWYRQDPGLGLRLIYFSYDVKMKEKGDIPEGYSVSREKKERFSLILESASTNQTSMYLCASLPGLRTGELFFGEGSRLTVL.

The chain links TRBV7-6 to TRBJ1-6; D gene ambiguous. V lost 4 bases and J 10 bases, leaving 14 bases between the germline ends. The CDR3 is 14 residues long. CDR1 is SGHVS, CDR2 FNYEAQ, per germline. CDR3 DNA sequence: TGTGCCAGCAGCTCCCCCGGGGTCAACTCACCCCTCCACTTT. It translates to CASSSPGVNSPLHF.

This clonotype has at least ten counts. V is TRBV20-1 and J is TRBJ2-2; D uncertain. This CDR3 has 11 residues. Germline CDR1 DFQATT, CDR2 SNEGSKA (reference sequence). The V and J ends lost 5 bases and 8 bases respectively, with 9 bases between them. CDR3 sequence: CSAPYMGELFF. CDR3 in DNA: TGCAGTGCTCCTTACATGGGGGAGCTGTTTTTT.

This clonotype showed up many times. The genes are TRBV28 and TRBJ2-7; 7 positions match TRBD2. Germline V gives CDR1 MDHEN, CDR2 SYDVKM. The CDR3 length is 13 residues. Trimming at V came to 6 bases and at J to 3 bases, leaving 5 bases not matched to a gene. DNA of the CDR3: TGTGCCAGCAGCTACGGACTAGGCTACGAGCAGTACTTC. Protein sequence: CASSYGLGYEQYF.

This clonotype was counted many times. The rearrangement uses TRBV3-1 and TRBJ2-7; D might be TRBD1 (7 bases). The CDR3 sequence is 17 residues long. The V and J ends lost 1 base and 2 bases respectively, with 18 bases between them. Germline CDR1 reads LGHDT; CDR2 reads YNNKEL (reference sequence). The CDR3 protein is CASSQVFGPGGTYEQYF. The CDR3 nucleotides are TGTGCCAGCAGCCAAGTTTTTGGGCCAGGGGGGACCTACGAGCAGTACTTC.

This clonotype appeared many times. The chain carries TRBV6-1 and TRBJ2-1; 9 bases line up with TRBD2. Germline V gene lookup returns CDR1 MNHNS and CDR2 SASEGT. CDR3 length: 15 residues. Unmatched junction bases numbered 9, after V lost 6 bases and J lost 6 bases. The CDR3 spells CASRDLAGLGNEQFF. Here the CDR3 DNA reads TGTGCCAGCAGGGATCTAGCGGGATTAGGCAATGAGCAGTTCTTC.

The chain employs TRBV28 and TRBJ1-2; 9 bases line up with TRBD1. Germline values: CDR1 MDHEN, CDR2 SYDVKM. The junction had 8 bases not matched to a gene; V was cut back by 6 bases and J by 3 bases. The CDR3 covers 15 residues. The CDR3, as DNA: TGTGCCAGCAGCCCTCCGGGACAGGGTGACTATGGCTACACCTTC. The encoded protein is CASSPPGQGDYGYTF.

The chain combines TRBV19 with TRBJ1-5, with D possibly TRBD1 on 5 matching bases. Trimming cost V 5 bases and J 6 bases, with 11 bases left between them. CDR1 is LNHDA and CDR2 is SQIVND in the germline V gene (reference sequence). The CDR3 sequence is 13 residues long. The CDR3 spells CASSLGVSQPQHF. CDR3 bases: TGTGCCAGTAGTTTGGGGGTAAGTCAGCCCCAGCATTTT.

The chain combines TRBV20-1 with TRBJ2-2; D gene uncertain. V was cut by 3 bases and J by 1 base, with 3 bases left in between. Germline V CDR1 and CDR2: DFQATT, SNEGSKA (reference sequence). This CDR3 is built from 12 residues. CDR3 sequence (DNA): TGCAGTGCTAGGGGGAACACCGGGGAGCTGTTTTTT. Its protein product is CSARGNTGELFF.

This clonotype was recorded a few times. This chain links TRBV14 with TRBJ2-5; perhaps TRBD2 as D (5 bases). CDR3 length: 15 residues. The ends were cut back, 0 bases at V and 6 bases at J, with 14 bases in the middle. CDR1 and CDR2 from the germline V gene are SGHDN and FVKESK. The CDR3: CASSQEGSVWQTQYF. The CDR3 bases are TGTGCCAGCAGCCAAGAGGGTAGCGTGTGGCAGACCCAGTACTTC. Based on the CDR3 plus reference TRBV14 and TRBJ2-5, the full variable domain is EAGVTQFPSHSVIEKGQTVTLRCDPISGHDNLYWYRRVMGKEIKFLLHFVKESKQDESGMPNNRFLAERTGGTYSTLKVQPAELEDSGVYFCASSQEGSVWQTQYFGPGTRLLVL.

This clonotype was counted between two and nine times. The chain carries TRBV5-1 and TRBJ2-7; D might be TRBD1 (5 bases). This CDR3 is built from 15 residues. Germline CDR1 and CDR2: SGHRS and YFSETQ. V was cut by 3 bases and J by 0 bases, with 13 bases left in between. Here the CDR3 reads CASSSQGFFSYEQYF. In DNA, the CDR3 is TGCGCCAGCAGCTCTCAGGGTTTCTTCTCCTACGAGCAGTACTTC.

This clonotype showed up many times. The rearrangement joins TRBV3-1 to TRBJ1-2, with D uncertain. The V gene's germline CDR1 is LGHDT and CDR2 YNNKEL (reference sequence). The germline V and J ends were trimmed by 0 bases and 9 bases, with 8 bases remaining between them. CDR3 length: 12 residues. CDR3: CASSQEGRSYTF. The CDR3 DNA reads TGTGCCAGCAGCCAAGAGGGTCGAAGCTACACCTTC. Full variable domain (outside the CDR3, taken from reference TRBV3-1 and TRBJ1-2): DTAVSQTPKYLVTQMGNDKSIKCEQNLGHDTMYWYKQDSKKFLKIMFSYNNKELIINETVPNRFSPKSPDKAHLNLHINSLELGDSAVYFCASSQEGRSYTFGSGTRLTVV.

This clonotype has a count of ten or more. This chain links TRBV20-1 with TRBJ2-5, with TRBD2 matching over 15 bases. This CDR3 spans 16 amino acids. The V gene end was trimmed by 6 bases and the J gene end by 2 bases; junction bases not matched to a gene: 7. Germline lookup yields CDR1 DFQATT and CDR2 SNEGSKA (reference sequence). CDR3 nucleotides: TGCAGTGCATCCGGACTAGCGGGGGGGCTTCAAGAGACCCAGTACTTC. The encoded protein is CSASGLAGGLQETQYF.

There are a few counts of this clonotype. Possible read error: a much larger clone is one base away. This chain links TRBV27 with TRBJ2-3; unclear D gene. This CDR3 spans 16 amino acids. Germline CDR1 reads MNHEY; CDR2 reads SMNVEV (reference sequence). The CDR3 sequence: CAGSLILWAETDTQYF. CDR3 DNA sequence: TGTGCCGGCAGTTTAATCCTTTGGGCGGAGACAGATACGCAGTATTTT.

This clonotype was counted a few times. DNA for the CDR3: TGCAGTGCAGTTGGCGGGGGGGAGCAGTATTTT. This sequence encodes CSAVGGGEQYF. V usage is TRBV20-1 and J usage is TRBJ2-3, with 9 bases fitting TRBD2. With 6 bases clipped from V and 11 bases from J, the junction kept 6 bases outside the gene matches. The CDR3 sequence is 11 residues long. The germline CDR1 and CDR2 sequences are DFQATT and SNEGSKA (reference sequence).

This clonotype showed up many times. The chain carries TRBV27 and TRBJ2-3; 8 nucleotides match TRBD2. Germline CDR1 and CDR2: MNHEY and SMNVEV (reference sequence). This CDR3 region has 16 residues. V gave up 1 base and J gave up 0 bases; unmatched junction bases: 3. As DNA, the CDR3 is TGTGCCAGCAGTTTATTTGCTAGCGGGAGCACAGATACGCAGTATTTT. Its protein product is CASSLFASGSTDTQYF.

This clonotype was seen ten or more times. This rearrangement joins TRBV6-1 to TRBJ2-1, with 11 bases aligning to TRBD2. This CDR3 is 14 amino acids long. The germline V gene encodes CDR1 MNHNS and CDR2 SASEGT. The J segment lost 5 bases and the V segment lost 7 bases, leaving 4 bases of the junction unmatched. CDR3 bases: TGTGCCAGCATAGCGGGAGGGTTCAACAATGAGCAGTTCTTC. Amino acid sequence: CASIAGGFNNEQFF.

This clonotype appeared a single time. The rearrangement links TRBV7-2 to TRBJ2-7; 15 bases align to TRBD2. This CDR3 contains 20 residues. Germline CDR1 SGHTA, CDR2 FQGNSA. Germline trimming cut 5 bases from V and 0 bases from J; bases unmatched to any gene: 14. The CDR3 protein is CASSQGPRTSGRAFSYEQYF. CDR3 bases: TGTGCCAGCAGCCAAGGCCCTCGGACTAGCGGGAGGGCCTTCTCCTACGAGCAGTACTTC.

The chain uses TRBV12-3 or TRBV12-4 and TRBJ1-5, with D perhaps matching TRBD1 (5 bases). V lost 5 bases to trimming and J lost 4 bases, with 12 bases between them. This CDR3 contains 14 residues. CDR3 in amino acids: CASSGGGINQPQHF. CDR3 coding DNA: TGTGCCAGCAGTGGGGGAGGTATTAATCAGCCCCAGCATTTT.

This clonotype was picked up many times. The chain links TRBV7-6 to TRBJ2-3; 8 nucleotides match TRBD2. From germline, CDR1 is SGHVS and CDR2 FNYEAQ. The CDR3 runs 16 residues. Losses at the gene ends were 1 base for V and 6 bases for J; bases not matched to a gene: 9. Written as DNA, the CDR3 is TGTGCCAGCAGCTTAGTTCGGGCGGGGGGCGGCGATACGCAGTATTTT. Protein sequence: CASSLVRAGGGDTQYF. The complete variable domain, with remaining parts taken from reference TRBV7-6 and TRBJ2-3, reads GAGVSQSPRYKVTKRGQDVALRCDPISGHVSLYWYRQALGQGPEFLTYFNYEAQQDKSGLPNDRFSAERPEGSISTLTIQRTEQRDSAMYRCASSLVRAGGGDTQYFGPGTRLTVL.

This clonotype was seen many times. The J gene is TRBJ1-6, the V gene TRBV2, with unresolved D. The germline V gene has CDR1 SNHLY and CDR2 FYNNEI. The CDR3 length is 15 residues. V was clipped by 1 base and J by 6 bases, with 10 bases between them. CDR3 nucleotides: TGTGCCAGCAGTGAAGGACCTTCGGTTAATTCACCCCTCCACTTT. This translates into CASSEGPSVNSPLHF.

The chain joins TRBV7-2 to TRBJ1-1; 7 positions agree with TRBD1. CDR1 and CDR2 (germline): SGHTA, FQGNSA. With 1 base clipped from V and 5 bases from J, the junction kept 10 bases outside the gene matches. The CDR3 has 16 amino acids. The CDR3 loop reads CASSLVRGWMETEAFF. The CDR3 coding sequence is TGTGCCAGCAGCTTAGTCAGGGGGTGGATGGAAACTGAAGCTTTCTTT.

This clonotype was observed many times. This CDR3 reads CASSSRLAASSYNEQFF. Here the CDR3 DNA reads TGTGCCAGCAGCTCCCGACTAGCGGCCAGCTCCTACAATGAGCAGTTCTTC. The chain combines TRBV7-6 with TRBJ2-1; 9 nucleotides agree with TRBD2. The CDR3 consists of 17 residues. The trim removed 4 bases at V and 0 bases at J, leaving 7 bases unmatched. Germline V gene lookup returns CDR1 SGHVS and CDR2 FNYEAQ.

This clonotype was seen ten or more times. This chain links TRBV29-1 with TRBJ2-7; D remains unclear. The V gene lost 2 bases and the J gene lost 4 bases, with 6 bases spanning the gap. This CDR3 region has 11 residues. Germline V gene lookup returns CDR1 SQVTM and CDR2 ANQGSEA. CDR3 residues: CSVETLYEQYF. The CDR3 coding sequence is TGCAGCGTTGAAACGTTGTACGAGCAGTACTTC.

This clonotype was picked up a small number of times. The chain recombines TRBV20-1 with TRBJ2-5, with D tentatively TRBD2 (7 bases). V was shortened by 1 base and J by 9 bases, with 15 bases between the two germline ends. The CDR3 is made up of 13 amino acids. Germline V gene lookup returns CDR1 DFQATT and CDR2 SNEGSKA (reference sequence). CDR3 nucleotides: TGCAGTGCTAGAGCCCCGGGGGGCGGGGCCCAGTACTTC. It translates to CSARAPGGGAQYF.

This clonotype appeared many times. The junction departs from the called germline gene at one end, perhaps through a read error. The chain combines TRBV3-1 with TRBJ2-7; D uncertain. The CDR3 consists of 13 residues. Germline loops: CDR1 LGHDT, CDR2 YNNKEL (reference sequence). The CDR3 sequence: CASSQGPSSEQYF. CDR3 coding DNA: TGTGCCAGCAGCCAAGGCCCGTCCTCCGAGCAGTACTTC.

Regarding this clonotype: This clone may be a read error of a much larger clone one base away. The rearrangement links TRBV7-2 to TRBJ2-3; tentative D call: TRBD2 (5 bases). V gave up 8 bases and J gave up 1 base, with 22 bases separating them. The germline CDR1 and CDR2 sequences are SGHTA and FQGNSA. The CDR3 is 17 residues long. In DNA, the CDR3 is TGTGCCAGCGGCCAAGATGACTACCGACGAGGCACAGATACGCAGTATTTT. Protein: CASGQDDYRRGTDTQYF.